This T cell receptor beta chain was sequenced in a study of cytomegalovirus exposure and HLA in healthy donors (dated by TCRdb to the late 2010s). Study-level background: A later analysis indicated that the 90 to 150 validation repertoires were generated on the platform also employed for the 700 or so repertoires of the first cohort. The study aimed to test whether signatures of past pathogen exposure could be identified by cataloging public T cell receptors. Besides the first cohort of approximately 710 subjects, a separate validation cohort made up of 120 different subjects was used. High-throughput TCR immunosequencing, statistical association of individual TCRs with disease status, and machine learning were combined to predict cytomegalovirus infection status.

Counted from cysteine to phenylalanine, this CDR3 has 15 amino acids. Solely the CDR3 DNA is kept, with 45 bases framed from the first base. CDR1 and CDR2, looked up from the germline V gene, are SGDLS and YYNGEE. Relative to germline, V is 4 bases shorter and J is 3 bases shorter, with 17 bases between their ends. Library construction relied on the immunoSEQ multiplex PCR assay. The published analysis was carried out like this. To diagnose cytomegalovirus status from the catalog of TCR beta chain sequences, a statistical classification framework was built. In TCRdb, the immuneACCESS table is reduced to in-frame sequences with V and J assigned. These tables do not hold every clone; where another copy was compared, an unresolved V gene accounts for under half, and the others remain unexplained. That table supplies the V and J calls and clone size; D and trimming were determined from the DNA. The sample data list some 120,000 clones, and approximately 91% of these were observed just once. Roughly 1.4% of the sample is taken by the ten largest.

Broad study findings and their caveats: In the study, approximately 150 TCR beta chains were listed as associated with cytomegalovirus. In both the original and validation cohorts, the classifier was reported to diagnose cytomegalovirus status with high specificity and sensitivity. Of the cluster scores, roughly 95% were above 0 in a later analysis, which found that TCRs clustered in the first cohort also tended to co-occur in the approximately 110 validation repertoires. All 120 or so repertoires were used to score co-occurrence in the validation cohort in a later analysis, because that analysis had no HLA typing for the cohort. In vitro tests confirmed that a few of the cytomegalovirus-associated TCR beta chains recognize cytomegalovirus antigens. While some public TCRs were present in many individuals, most TCR sequences turned up only very rarely across donors. The authors suggested that the approach could potentially be generalized to other disease states and immunological phenotypes.

About this clone: Its target antigen remains unknown. The input lacks base qualities; no much larger clone sits a single base away.

The donors were included in the validation cohort of 130 or so subjects, a group kept apart from the roughly 670-subject first cohort. The sample taken for sequencing was PBMCs. The rearranged segments are TRBV9 and TRBJ2-7, and the D gene may be TRBD1, 5 bases matching. This TCR was sampled from a man aged 30 to 45 in good health and CMV-seronegative. The CDR3 amino acid sequence is: CASSPYTGRSYEQYF. The DNA reads TGTGCCAGCAGCCCATACACAGGCAGAAGCTACGAGCAGTACTTC.